The 4 T cell receptor beta chains in this list originate from one sample, sequenced in a study of identical twins. TCRdb passed the 5' RACE reads through MiXCR, listing each CDR3 protein once. Of about 890,000 distinct CDR3 sequences listed, 9% to 15% were seen once; the top ten hold under 2%. This sample also belongs to another study, concerning yellow fever vaccine responses in identical twins.

Sequenced material: PBMCs. Every receptor here comes from a young woman in good health.

This clonotype has a handful of counts. The chain couples TRBV6-5 to TRBJ2-1; 13 nucleotides align to TRBD2. Germline trimming cut 0 bases from V and 7 bases from J; bases unmatched to any gene: 9. Germline V gene lookup returns CDR1 MNHEY and CDR2 SVGAGI. The CDR3 runs 18 residues. The CDR3 loop is CASSYSTPGTSGANEQFF. In DNA form, the CDR3 reads TGTGCCAGCAGTTACTCGACCCCCGGGACTAGCGGGGCGAATGAGCAGTTCTTC.

This clonotype was seen more than once but under ten times. This chain joins TRBV19 and TRBJ1-1, with D uncertain. Germline CDR1 is LNHDA and CDR2 is SQIVND (reference sequence). The V end was cut by 0 bases, the J end by 1 base, with 9 bases between. The CDR3 runs 15 residues. CDR3: CASSIDKAGNTEAFF. The CDR3 DNA reads TGTGCCAGTAGTATAGATAAGGCGGGGAACACTGAAGCTTTCTTT.

This clonotype showed up many times. The CDR3 nucleotides are TGTGCCAGCAGCACCGGGACAGTCTACAATGAGCAGTTCTTC. It specifies CASSTGTVYNEQFF. This chain joins TRBV5-5 and TRBJ2-1; 7 nucleotides align to TRBD1. Germline CDR1 SGHKS, CDR2 YYEKEE (reference sequence). The CDR3 totals 14 residues. With 4 bases clipped from V and 3 bases from J, the junction kept 4 bases outside the gene matches.

This clonotype has only a few counts. The rearrangement uses TRBV7-9 and TRBJ2-1, with TRBD2 matching 14 bases. The CDR3 extends over 16 amino acids. The ends lost 2 bases at V and 6 bases at J; junction bases unmatched: 3. CDR1 is SEHNR and CDR2 is FQNEAQ in the germline V gene (reference sequence). The CDR3 DNA sequence: TGTGCCAGCAGCTTACCGACTAGCGGGGGGGGCAATGAGCAGTTCTTC. Translating gives CASSLPTSGGGNEQFF. Full variable domain (missing parts from reference TRBV7-9 and TRBJ2-1): DTGVSQNPRHKITKRGQNVTFRCDPISEHNRLYWYRQTLGQGPEFLTYFQNEAQLEKSRLLSDRFSAERPKGSFSTLEIQRTEQGDSAMYLCASSLPTSGGGNEQFFGPGTRLTVL.